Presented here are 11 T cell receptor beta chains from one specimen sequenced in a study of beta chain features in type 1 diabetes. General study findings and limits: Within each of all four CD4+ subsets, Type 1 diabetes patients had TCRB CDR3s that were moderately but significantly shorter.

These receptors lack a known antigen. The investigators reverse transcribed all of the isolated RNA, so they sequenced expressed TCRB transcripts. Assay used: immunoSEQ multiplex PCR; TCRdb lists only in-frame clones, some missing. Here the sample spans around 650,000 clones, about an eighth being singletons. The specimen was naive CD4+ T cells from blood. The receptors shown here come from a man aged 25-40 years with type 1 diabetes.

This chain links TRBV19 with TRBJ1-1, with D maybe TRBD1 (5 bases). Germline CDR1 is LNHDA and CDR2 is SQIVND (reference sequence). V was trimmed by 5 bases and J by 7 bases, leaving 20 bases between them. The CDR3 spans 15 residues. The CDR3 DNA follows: TGTGCCAGTAGTTCCTCCGCAGGGAACACAGGTGAAGCTTTCTTT. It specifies CASSSSAGNTGEAFF.

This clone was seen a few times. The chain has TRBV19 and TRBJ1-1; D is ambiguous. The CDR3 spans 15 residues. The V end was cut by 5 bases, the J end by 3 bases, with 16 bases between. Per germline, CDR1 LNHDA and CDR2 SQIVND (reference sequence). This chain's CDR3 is CASSSRAAQDTEAFF. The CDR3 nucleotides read TGTGCCAGTAGTTCCCGGGCAGCCCAGGACACTGAAGCTTTCTTT.

In nucleotides, the CDR3 is TGCGCCAGCAGCCCCGGGCGACAGTCAGATACGCAGTATTTT. Protein: CASSPGRQSDTQYF. V usage is TRBV4-3 and J usage is TRBJ2-3, with D maybe TRBD1 (5 bases). The CDR3 length is 14 residues. V was pared by 4 bases and J by 4 bases, with 12 bases between. Germline CDR1 is LGHNA and CDR2 is YSLEER.

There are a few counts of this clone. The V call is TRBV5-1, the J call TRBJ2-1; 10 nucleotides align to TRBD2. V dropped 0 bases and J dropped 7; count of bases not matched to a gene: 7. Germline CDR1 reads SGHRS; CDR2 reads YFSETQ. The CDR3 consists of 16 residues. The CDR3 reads CASSLVSSGGYNEQFF. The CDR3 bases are TGCGCCAGCAGCTTGGTTAGTAGCGGGGGGTATAATGAGCAGTTCTTC.

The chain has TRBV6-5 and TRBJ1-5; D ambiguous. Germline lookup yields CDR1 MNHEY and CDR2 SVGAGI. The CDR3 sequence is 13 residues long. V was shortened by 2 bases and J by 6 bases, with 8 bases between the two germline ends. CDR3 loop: CASSYLKSQPQHF. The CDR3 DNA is TGTGCCAGCAGTTACCTCAAGAGTCAGCCCCAGCATTTT.

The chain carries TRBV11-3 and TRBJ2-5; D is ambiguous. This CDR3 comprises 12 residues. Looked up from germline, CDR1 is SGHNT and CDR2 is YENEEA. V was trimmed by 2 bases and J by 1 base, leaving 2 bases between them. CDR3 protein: CASSLLQETQYF. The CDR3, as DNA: TGTGCCAGCAGCTTACTCCAAGAGACCCAGTACTTC.

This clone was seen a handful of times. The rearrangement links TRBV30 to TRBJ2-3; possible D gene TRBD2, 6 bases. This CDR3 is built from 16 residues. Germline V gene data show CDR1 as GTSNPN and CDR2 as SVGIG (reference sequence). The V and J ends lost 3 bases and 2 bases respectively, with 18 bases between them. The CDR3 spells CAWRGDSDRFTDTQYF. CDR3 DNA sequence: TGTGCCTGGAGGGGGGACTCCGACCGATTCACAGATACGCAGTATTTT.

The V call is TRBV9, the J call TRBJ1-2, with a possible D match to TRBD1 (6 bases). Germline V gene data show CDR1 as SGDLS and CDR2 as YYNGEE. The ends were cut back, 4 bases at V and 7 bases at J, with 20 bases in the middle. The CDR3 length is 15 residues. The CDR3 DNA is TGTGCCAGCAGCCCACAGGGTAGTACGTATGGTGGCTACACCTTC. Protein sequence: CASSPQGSTYGGYTF.

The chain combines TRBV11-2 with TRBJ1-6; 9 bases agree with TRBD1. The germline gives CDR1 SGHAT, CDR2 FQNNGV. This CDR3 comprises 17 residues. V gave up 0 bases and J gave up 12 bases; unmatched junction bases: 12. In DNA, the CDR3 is TGTGCCAGCAGCTTAGATATCCTGGGGACAGGGTATAGACCCCTCCACTTT. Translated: CASSLDILGTGYRPLHF.

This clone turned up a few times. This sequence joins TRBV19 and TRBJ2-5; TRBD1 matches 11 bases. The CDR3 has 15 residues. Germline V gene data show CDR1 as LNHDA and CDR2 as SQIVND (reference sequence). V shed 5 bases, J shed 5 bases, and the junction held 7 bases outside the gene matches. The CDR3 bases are TGTGCCAGTAGTGGAGGACAGGGGGCGTGGGAGACCCAGTACTTC. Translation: CASSGGQGAWETQYF.

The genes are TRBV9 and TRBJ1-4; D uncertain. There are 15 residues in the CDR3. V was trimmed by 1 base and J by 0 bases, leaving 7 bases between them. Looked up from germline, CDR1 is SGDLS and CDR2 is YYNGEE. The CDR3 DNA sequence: TGTGCCAGCAGCGTAACGAGTACAACTAATGAAAAACTGTTTTTT. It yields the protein CASSVTSTTNEKLFF. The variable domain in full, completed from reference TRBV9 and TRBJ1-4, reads DSGVTQTPKHLITATGQRVTLRCSPRSGDLSVYWYQQSLDQGLQFLIQYYNGEERAKGNILERFSAQQFPDLHSELNLSSLELGDSALYFCASSVTSTTNEKLFFGSGTQLSVL.